This TCR beta chain came from a study of CXCR3-negative and CXCR3-positive naive CD8 T cells. Carrying UMI labels, the TRB cDNA libraries were prepared through 5' RACE. TCRdb re-called the 5' RACE reads and catalogs CDR3 proteins one per entry, DNA excluded. This sample's table has more than 80,000 distinct CDR3 sequences. From germline, CDR1 is MDHEN and CDR2 SYDVKM. The CDR3 is 17 residues long. At 300,000 to 350,000 cells each, triplicate sorts were carried out for each CD8+ T cell subset. CD45RO-CCR7+CD27+CD95- defined naive CD8+ T cells. General study results and limits: More hydrophobic TRB CDR3s were found in CXCR3-positive naive cells than in CXCR3-negative naive cells. The level of CXCR3 expression partially decreased after cryopreservation; the majority of assays used fresh PBMCs.

As for this clonotype: Its antigen is unknown.

Sequencing was performed on naive CXCR3+ CD8+ T cells from blood. Described subset: CD45RO-CCR7+CD27+CD95- naive CD8+ T cells expressing CXCR3 (TNR3+). The receptor was isolated from a human donor in good health. Some clones in this sample may be carry-over from other donors' samples. The genes are TRBV28 and TRBJ2-1; there is no DNA to check the TCRdb D call of TRBD1. CDR3 loop: CASSIRLLLGGLNEQFF. The whole variable domain, filled in from reference TRBV28 and TRBJ2-1, reads DVKVTQSSRYLVKRTGEKVFLECVQDMDHENMFWYRQDPGLGLRLIYFSYDVKMKEKGDIPEGYSVSREKKERFSLILESASTNQTSMYLCASSIRLLLGGLNEQFFGPGTRLTVL.